A single sample is the source of the 5 T cell receptor beta chains below, sequenced in a study of blood T cell repertoires in COVID-19. The method was immunoSEQ multiplex PCR; TCRdb's version includes in-frame clones alone and lacks a portion of them. The sample includes a few hundred thousand clones, 70% to 90% of them seen just once. The source material was PBMCs or T cells enriched from blood (not recorded which). These receptors came from a woman between 40 and 55 years old with acute COVID-19.

V usage is TRBV14 and J usage is TRBJ2-1, with 10 positions matching TRBD2. CDR1 is SGHDN and CDR2 is FVKESK in the germline V gene. With 5 bases clipped from V and 4 bases from J, the junction kept 5 bases outside the gene matches. The length of the CDR3 is 15 residues. CDR3 bases: TGTGCCAGCAGCAGAACTAGCGGGGCGTACAATGAGCAGTTCTTC. This encodes CASSRTSGAYNEQFF.

The gene calls are TRBV20-1 and TRBJ1-2; 8 nucleotides match TRBD1. Germline CDR1 DFQATT, CDR2 SNEGSKA (reference sequence). The CDR3 consists of 13 residues. After removal of 3 bases from V and 4 bases from J, the junction contained 4 bases not matched to a gene. CDR3 protein: CSASEQGGYGYTF. In nucleotides, the CDR3 is TGCAGTGCTAGTGAACAGGGGGGCTATGGCTACACCTTC.

J is TRBJ2-3 and V is TRBV5-4, with D possibly TRBD2 on 5 matching bases. The CDR3 extends over 15 amino acids. The V gene lost 1 base and the J gene lost 4 bases, with 13 bases spanning the gap. The germline CDR1 and CDR2 sequences are SGHNT and YYREEE (reference sequence). The CDR3 sequence: CASSLKAEGADTQYF. The CDR3 DNA sequence: TGTGCCAGCAGCTTGAAGGCCGAGGGAGCAGATACGCAGTATTTT.

The chain combines TRBV5-4 with TRBJ2-5; D is possibly TRBD1 (7 bases). The CDR3 has 14 residues. Germline assignment: CDR1 SGHNT and CDR2 YYREEE (reference sequence). V lost 4 bases and J 4 bases, leaving 14 bases between the germline ends. The CDR3 coding sequence is TGTGCCAGCAGCCAAAAGCAGGGGGGAGAGACCCAGTACTTC. It encodes CASSQKQGGETQYF.

The chain is built from TRBV28 and TRBJ1-5, with D unresolved. The CDR3 covers 19 residues. CDR1 and CDR2 from the germline V gene are MDHEN and SYDVKM. V lost 3 bases, J lost 0 bases, and 21 bases lay in between. Here the CDR3 reads CASSFRGGSSIYSNQPQHF. In DNA, the CDR3 is TGTGCCAGCAGTTTTAGAGGCGGTTCGTCGATATATAGCAATCAGCCCCAGCATTTT.